One and the same sample provided the 9 T cell receptor beta chains below, sequenced in a study of cytomegalovirus exposure and HLA in healthy donors (dated by TCRdb to 2016 to 2017). Libraries were constructed by the immunoSEQ multiplex PCR assay. TCRdb took this table from immuneACCESS and kept in-frame rearrangements with V and J called. Such tables lack part of the clones; where checked against another copy, unresolved V genes explain under half of the gap, and the rest is unexplained. The sample table lists around 98,000 clones, about 90% of them with a count of one. Around 6% of the sample is in the top ten clones. The sequencing sample was made of PBMCs. The receptors here all came from a man younger than 30 in good health and CMV-seropositive.

This clone occurred a few times. CDR3 residues: CASSPYSTGDEQFF. The DNA of the CDR3 is TGTGCCAGCAGCCCCTACTCGACAGGCGATGAGCAGTTCTTC. This chain connects TRBV7-9 to TRBJ2-1; D may be TRBD1 (6 bases). V was pared by 5 bases and J by 8 bases, with 16 bases between. CDR1 and CDR2 from the germline V gene are SEHNR and FQNEAQ (reference sequence). The CDR3 contains 14 residues.

This sequence joins TRBV9 and TRBJ2-1; TRBD2 matches 10 bases. V was pared by 2 bases and J by 7 bases, with 6 bases of the junction left unmatched. CDR1 and CDR2 from the germline V gene are SGDLS and YYNGEE. There are 15 residues in the CDR3. The CDR3 DNA follows: TGTGCCAGCAGCGTCCCTAGCGGGAGTGGGAATGAGCAGTTCTTC. Residues: CASSVPSGSGNEQFF.

V is TRBV11-2 and J is TRBJ1-2; tentative D call: TRBD1 (5 bases). V was pared by 4 bases and J by 6 bases, with 12 bases between. Germline CDR1 reads SGHAT; CDR2 reads FQNNGV. This CDR3 region has 13 residues. CDR3 residues: CASSYGGVNGYTF. Here the CDR3 DNA reads TGTGCCAGCAGCTATGGGGGGGTTAATGGCTACACCTTC. Filled out from reference TRBV11-2 and TRBJ1-2, the complete variable domain reads EAGVAQSPRYKIIEKRQSVAFWCNPISGHATLYWYQQILGQGPKLLIQFQNNGVVDDSQLPKDRFSAERLKGVDSTLKIQPAKLEDSAVYLCASSYGGVNGYTFGSGTRLTVV.

A remark on this clone: The same CDR3 also results from other DNA sequences found in this sample. V gene TRBV5-1 combines with J gene TRBJ2-2; D is unclear. V lost 4 bases to trimming and J lost 1 base, with 2 bases between them. This CDR3 has 12 residues. Per the germline V gene, CDR1 is SGHRS and CDR2 is YFSETQ. The CDR3 here is CASSQNTGELFF. CDR3 DNA sequence: TGCGCCAGCAGCCAGAACACCGGGGAGCTGTTTTTT. Full variable domain (remainder filled in from reference TRBV5-1 and TRBJ2-2): KAGVTQTPRYLIKTRGQQVTLSCSPISGHRSVSWYQQTPGQGLQFLFEYFSETQRNKGNFPGRFSGRQFSNSRSEMNVSTLELGDSALYLCASSQNTGELFFGEGSRLTVL.

The chain recombines TRBV5-6 with TRBJ2-7, with unresolved D. V was cut by 2 bases and J by 7 bases, with 16 bases left in between. CDR3 size: 14 residues. In germline, CDR1 is SGHDT, CDR2 YYEEEE. In DNA form, the CDR3 reads TGTGCCAGCAGCTTTTCCTCACCGCTAGGAGAGCAGTACTTC. This translates into CASSFSSPLGEQYF.

The rearrangement uses TRBV28 and TRBJ2-2; 7 bases agree with TRBD2. CDR1 is MDHEN, CDR2 SYDVKM, per germline. V trimming: 5 bases; J trimming: 0 bases; junction bases outside the gene matches: 6. The CDR3 contains 16 residues. As DNA, the CDR3 is TGTGCCAGCAGTCCCCAGACTAGCTCGAACACCGGGGAGCTGTTTTTT. It specifies CASSPQTSSNTGELFF. The variable domain in full, with the rest retrieved from reference TRBV28 and TRBJ2-2, is DVKVTQSSRYLVKRTGEKVFLECVQDMDHENMFWYRQDPGLGLRLIYFSYDVKMKEKGDIPEGYSVSREKKERFSLILESASTNQTSMYLCASSPQTSSNTGELFFGEGSRLTVL.

CDR3 loop: CASSLAGVSEQFF. The CDR3 coding sequence is TGTGCCAGCAGCTTGGCCGGAGTTTCTGAGCAGTTCTTC. The chain links TRBV5-8 to TRBJ2-1, with D uncertain. Germline V gene sequence: CDR1 SGHTS, CDR2 YDEGEE. V lost 0 bases, J lost 9 bases, and 10 bases lay in between. The CDR3 length is 13 residues.

V gene TRBV7-8 combines with J gene TRBJ1-1; 7 nucleotides match TRBD1. Germline V lookup: CDR1 SGHVS, CDR2 FQNEAQ. CDR3 length: 14 residues. The V gene end was trimmed by 4 bases and the J gene end by 5 bases; junction bases not matched to a gene: 7. The CDR3 bases are TGTGCCAGCAGCTCACAGGGGCGAGGGACTGAAGCTTTCTTT. This gives the protein CASSSQGRGTEAFF. Combining the CDR3 with reference TRBV7-8 and TRBJ1-1 gives the whole variable domain GAGVSQSPRYKVAKRGQDVALRCDPISGHVSLFWYQQALGQGPEFLTYFQNEAQLDKSGLPSDRFFAERPEGSVSTLKIQRTQQEDSAVYLCASSSQGRGTEAFFGQGTRLTVV.

The V and J genes are TRBV5-5 and TRBJ2-7; no reliable D call. CDR1 SGHKS and CDR2 YYEKEE come from the germline V gene (reference sequence). The CDR3 has 14 residues. V lost 1 base and J lost 1, with 9 bases in between. In nucleotides, the CDR3 is TGTGCCAGCAGCTTGAGGCTGGAGTCCTACGAGCAGTACTTC. Protein sequence: CASSLRLESYEQYF.